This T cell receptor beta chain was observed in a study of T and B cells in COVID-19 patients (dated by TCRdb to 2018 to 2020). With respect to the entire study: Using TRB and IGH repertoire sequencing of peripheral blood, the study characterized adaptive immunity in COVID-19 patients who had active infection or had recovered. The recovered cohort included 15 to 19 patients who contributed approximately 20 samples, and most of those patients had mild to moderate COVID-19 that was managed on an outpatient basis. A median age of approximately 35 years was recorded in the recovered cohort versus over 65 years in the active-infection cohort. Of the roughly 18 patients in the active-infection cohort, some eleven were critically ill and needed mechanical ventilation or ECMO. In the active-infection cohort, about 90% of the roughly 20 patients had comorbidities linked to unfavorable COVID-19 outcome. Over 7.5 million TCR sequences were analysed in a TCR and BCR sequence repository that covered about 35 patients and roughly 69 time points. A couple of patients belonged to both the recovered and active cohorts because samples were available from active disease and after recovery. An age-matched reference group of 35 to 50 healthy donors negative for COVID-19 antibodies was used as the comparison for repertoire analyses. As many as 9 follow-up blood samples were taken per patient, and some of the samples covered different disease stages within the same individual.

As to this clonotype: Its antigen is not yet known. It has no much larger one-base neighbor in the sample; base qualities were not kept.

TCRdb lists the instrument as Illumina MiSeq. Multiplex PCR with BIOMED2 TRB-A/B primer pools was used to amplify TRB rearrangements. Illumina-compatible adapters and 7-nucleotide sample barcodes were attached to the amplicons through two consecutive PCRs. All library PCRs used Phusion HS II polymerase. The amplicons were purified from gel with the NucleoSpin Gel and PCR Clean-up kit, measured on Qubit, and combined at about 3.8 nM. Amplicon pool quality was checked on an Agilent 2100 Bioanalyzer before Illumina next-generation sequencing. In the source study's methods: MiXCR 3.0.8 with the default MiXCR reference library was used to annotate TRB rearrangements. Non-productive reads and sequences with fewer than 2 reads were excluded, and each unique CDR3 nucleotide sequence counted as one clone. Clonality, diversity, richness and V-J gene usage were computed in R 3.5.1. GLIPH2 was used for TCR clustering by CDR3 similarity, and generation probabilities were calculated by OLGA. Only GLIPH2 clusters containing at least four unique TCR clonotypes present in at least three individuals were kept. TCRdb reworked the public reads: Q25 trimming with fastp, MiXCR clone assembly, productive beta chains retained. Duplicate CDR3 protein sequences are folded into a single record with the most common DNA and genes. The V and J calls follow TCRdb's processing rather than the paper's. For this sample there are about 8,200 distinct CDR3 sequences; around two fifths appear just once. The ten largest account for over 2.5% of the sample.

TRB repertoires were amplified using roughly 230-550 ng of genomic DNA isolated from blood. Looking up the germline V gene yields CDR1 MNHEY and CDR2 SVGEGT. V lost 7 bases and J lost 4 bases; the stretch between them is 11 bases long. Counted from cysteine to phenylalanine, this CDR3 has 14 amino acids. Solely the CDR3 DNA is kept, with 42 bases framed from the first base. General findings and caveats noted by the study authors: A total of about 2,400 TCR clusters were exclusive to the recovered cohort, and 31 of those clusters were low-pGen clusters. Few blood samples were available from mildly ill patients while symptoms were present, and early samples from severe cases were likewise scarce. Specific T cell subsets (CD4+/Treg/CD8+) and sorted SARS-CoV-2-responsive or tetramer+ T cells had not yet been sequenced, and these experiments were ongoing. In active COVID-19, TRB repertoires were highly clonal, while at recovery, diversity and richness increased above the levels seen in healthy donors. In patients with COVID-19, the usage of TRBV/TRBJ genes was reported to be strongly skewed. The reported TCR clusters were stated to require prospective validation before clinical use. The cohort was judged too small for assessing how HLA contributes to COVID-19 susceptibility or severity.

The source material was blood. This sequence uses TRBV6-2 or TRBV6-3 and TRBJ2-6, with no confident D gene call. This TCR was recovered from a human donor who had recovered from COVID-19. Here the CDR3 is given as CASISNPGANVLTF. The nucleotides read TGTGCCAGCATCTCGAACCCAGGGGCCAACGTCCTGACTTTC.